One and the same sample provided the 6 T cell receptor beta chains below, sequenced in a study of response to subunit inactivated influenza vaccine. TCRdb fed the RT-PCR reads into MiXCR, producing one record per CDR3 protein. The repertoire holds more than 700,000 distinct CDR3 sequences, with around 21% as singletons. The input for sequencing was PBMCs from blood, taken about 5 days after vaccination. Source of these receptors: a middle-aged man who received an inactivated influenza vaccine.

The chain recombines TRBV5-4 with TRBJ1-1; the D gene is possibly TRBD1 (5 bases). CDR1 and CDR2 (germline): SGHNT, YYREEE (reference sequence). The CDR3 runs 15 residues. The germline V and J ends were trimmed by 6 bases and 3 bases, with 18 bases remaining between them. The CDR3 sequence is CASTIAGRADTEAFF. DNA of the CDR3: TGTGCCAGCACCATTGCGGGCAGGGCCGACACTGAAGCTTTCTTT.

About this clonotype: Germline is not matched at one junction end, which may reflect a read error. This rearrangement joins TRBV20-1 to TRBJ2-5; 10 positions match TRBD1. The CDR3 contains 12 residues. CDR1 is DFQATT and CDR2 is SNEGSKA in the germline V gene (reference sequence). CDR3 amino acids: CSARRTGGTKNF. CDR3 DNA: TGCAGTGCTAGAAGGACAGGGGGTACCAAGAACTTC.

V is TRBV24-1 and J is TRBJ2-3; 13 positions match TRBD2. The CDR3 extends over 19 amino acids. Germline V gene lookup returns CDR1 KGHDR and CDR2 SFDVKD. V shed 3 bases and J 2 bases; nucleotides not matched to a gene: 10. The DNA for the CDR3 is TGTGCCACCAGTGATCCAACTGGGACTAGCGGGATCCCCACAGATACGCAGTATTTT. Its translation is CATSDPTGTSGIPTDTQYF.

The genes are TRBV5-1 and TRBJ2-7, with TRBD1 identical over 11 bases. The CDR3 consists of 16 residues. V dropped 0 bases and J dropped 3; count of bases not matched to a gene: 5. CDR1 SGHRS and CDR2 YFSETQ come from the germline V gene. The CDR3 DNA sequence: TGCGCCAGCAGCTTGGCAGCGGGACAGGGGGACTACGAGCAGTACTTC. Amino acids: CASSLAAGQGDYEQYF.

This chain links TRBV11-2 with TRBJ1-1; no reliable D call. Germline values: CDR1 SGHAT, CDR2 FQNNGV. V lost 1 base and J 0 bases, leaving 15 bases between the germline ends. The CDR3 runs to 17 residues. CDR3 nucleotide sequence: TGTGCCAGCAGCTTAGGCCCTGGGGAGCTAATGAACACTGAAGCTTTCTTT. This codes for CASSLGPGELMNTEAFF.

The chain links TRBV6-5 to TRBJ2-1, with a possible D match to TRBD2 (6 bases). The V and J ends lost 1 base and 5 bases respectively, with 12 bases between them. CDR1 MNHEY and CDR2 SVGAGI come from the germline V gene. The CDR3 extends over 15 amino acids. The CDR3 DNA reads TGTGCCAGCAGTTACTGGGGGGATCGGGACAATGAGCAGTTCTTC. Amino acids: CASSYWGDRDNEQFF.